This is a list of T cell receptor beta chains from one sample in a study of T cells after yellow fever vaccination. One entry per CDR3 protein results from TCRdb running MiXCR on the 5' RACE reads. The sample lists 340,000 or so distinct CDR3 sequences, under 15% seen once, with about 3% in the top ten. The starting material was CD4+ T cells sorted from PBMCs, obtained 15 days after the yellow fever booster vaccination. The receptors were sampled from a man younger than 35 who received the YFV17D yellow fever vaccine. The CDR3 runs from the conserved cysteine through the conserved F or W.

>TRBJ1-5|TRBV6-4|15
CASSPSGAGGQPQHF
>TRBJ2-5|TRBV5-1|14
CASSPGSTQETQYF
>TRBJ1-4|TRBV7-9|14
CASSLDGGTYELFF
>TRBJ2-1|TRBV12-5|14
CASGSGSSYNEQFF
>TRBJ2-5|TRBV12-3/TRBV12-4|12
CASSLSEETQYF
>TRBJ1-1|TRBV12-3/TRBV12-4|11
CASSSSVGAFF
>TRBJ2-7|TRBV28|13
CASSPGQLYEQYF
>TRBJ2-1|TRBV5-1|15
CASSPPQAGSGEQFF
>TRBJ2-5|TRBV27|15
CASSSLTSGGETQYF
>TRBJ2-5|TRBV7-6|14
CASSLANGQETQYF
>TRBJ2-3|TRBV5-1|16
CASKLLPGQGADTQYF
>TRBJ2-4|TRBV7-2|16
CASSMYTSGTGNIQYF
>TRBJ1-3|TRBV6-5|14
CASSYMGGGNTIYF
>TRBJ2-1|TRBV24-1|14
CATSVGQGLAEQFF
>TRBJ2-3|TRBV21-1|15
CASSKGGTSTDTQYF
>TRBJ2-3|TRBV3-1|14
CASSQMVMVGPGYF
>TRBJ2-1|TRBV10-2|13
CASSTGRSNEQFF
>TRBJ2-6|TRBV5-1|16
CASSPTANSGANVLTF
>TRBJ2-4|TRBV6-5|14
CASSYSRTSDIQYF
>TRBJ2-2|TRBV5-4|18
CASSLPSGGPGYAGELFF
>TRBJ2-1|TRBV12-3/TRBV12-4|14
CASTPGLPSNEQFF
>TRBJ2-7|TRBV11-2|12
CASSLEGSRQYF
>TRBJ1-4|TRBV7-2|15
CASSARNKANEKLFF